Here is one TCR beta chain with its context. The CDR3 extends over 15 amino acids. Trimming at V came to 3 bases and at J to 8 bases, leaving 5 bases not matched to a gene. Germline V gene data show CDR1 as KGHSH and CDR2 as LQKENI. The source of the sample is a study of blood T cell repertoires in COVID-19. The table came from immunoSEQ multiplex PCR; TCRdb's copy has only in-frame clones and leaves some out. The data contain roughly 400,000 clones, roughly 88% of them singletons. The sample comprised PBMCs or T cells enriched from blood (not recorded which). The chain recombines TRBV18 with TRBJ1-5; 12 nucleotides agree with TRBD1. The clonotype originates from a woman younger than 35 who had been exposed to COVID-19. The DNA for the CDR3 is TGTGCCAGCTCACCCGGGACAGGGGGCATGGAGCCCCAGCATTTT. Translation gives CASSPGTGGMEPQHF. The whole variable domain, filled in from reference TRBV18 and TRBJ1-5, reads NAGVMQNPRHLVRRRGQEARLRCSPMKGHSHVYWYRQLPEEGLKFMVYLQKENIIDESGMPKERFSAEFPKEGPSILRIQQVVRGDSAAYFCASSPGTGGMEPQHFGDGTRLSIL.